Shown below are 13 T cell receptor beta chains from a single sample sequenced in a study of cytomegalovirus exposure and HLA in healthy donors (dated by TCRdb to about 2017). The library was built by means of the immunoSEQ multiplex PCR assay. The multiplex PCR relied on a mix of 60 forward primers for TCR Vbeta segments and 13 reverse primers for TCR Jbeta segments. TCRdb mirrors the immuneACCESS table, restricted to in-frame sequences. Some clones are absent from its copies; in checked studies, under half trace to an unresolved V gene, and the reason for the others is unknown. The sample includes around 110,000 clones, with 79% observed a single time. Over 3.5% of the sample goes to the ten largest clones. Specimen: PBMCs. All receptors derive from a man aged 25-45 years in good health and CMV-seropositive.

The J gene is TRBJ2-5, the V gene TRBV25-1, with TRBD1 matching over 10 bases. Looked up from germline, CDR1 is MGHDK and CDR2 is SYGVNS. The trim removed 4 bases at V and 7 bases at J, leaving 6 bases unmatched. CDR3 length: 14 amino acids. This CDR3 reads CASSARTGGGTQYF. CDR3 DNA sequence: TGTGCCAGCAGTGCCCGGACAGGGGGGGGGACCCAGTACTTC.

This sequence joins TRBV7-2 and TRBJ2-2; tentative D call: TRBD2 (7 bases). Germline loops: CDR1 SGHTA, CDR2 FQGNSA. The CDR3 runs 14 residues. V was shortened by 5 bases and J by 10 bases, with 17 bases between the two germline ends. The CDR3 loop reads CASSTGTTVAELFF. In DNA, the CDR3 is TGTGCCAGCAGCACAGGGACTACAGTCGCGGAGCTGTTTTTT.

V and J are TRBV27 and TRBJ2-3; maybe TRBD2 (5 bases). CDR1 and CDR2 (germline): MNHEY, SMNVEV (reference sequence). The CDR3 contains 14 residues. V was clipped by 10 bases and J by 3 bases, with 17 bases between them. CDR3 coding DNA: TGTGCCACCCGAAATTCGAGGAGGACAGATACGCAGTATTTT. It specifies CATRNSRRTDTQYF.

The chain employs TRBV18 and TRBJ1-1; no definite D call. The CDR3 consists of 14 residues. CDR1 KGHSH and CDR2 LQKENI come from the germline V gene. Trimming cost V 3 bases and J 2 bases, with 10 bases left between them. CDR3 nucleotide sequence: TGTGCCAGCTCACCTAAGCTAGGCAACACTGAAGCTTTCTTT. This codes for CASSPKLGNTEAFF.

V usage is TRBV30 and J usage is TRBJ2-7; D is possibly TRBD1 (6 bases). This CDR3 has 15 residues. In germline, CDR1 is GTSNPN, CDR2 SVGIG (reference sequence). V lost 1 base and J 3 bases, leaving 16 bases between the germline ends. CDR3: CAWSALEGDNYEQYF. CDR3 sequence (DNA): TGTGCCTGGAGTGCCCTCGAGGGGGACAACTACGAGCAGTACTTC.

The chain employs TRBV19 and TRBJ2-2; D is unclear. Per germline, CDR1 LNHDA and CDR2 SQIVND (reference sequence). The CDR3 is 17 residues long. V gave up 1 base and J gave up 0 bases, with 12 bases separating them. This CDR3 reads CASSIAKNSPNTGELFF. CDR3 coding DNA: TGTGCCAGTAGTATAGCTAAGAATTCTCCGAACACCGGGGAGCTGTTTTTT. The variable domain in full, completed from reference TRBV19 and TRBJ2-2, reads DGGITQSPKYLFRKEGQNVTLSCEQNLNHDAMYWYRQDPGQGLRLIYYSQIVNDFQKGDIAEGYSVSREKKESFPLTVTSAQKNPTAFYLCASSIAKNSPNTGELFFGEGSRLTVL.

The chain carries TRBV4-1 and TRBJ2-6, with unresolved D. Germline V gene data show CDR1 as MGHRA and CDR2 as YSYEKL. Trimming stripped 1 base from V and 2 bases from J, with 12 bases between. The CDR3 covers 17 residues. The CDR3 DNA sequence: TGCGCCAGCAGCCAAGGGGTTGGGCCGGCTGGGGCCAACGTCCTGACTTTC. The encoded protein is CASSQGVGPAGANVLTF.

About this clone itself: Sequence at one end of the junction differs from germline and may be a read error. The chain joins TRBV7-9 to TRBJ2-7, with 9 bases identical to TRBD2. Germline V gives CDR1 SEHNR, CDR2 FQNEAQ (reference sequence). The CDR3 sequence is 18 residues long. The CDR3 protein is CSSSLGVSSGEVSYEQYF. The CDR3 nucleotides read TGTTCCAGCAGCTTAGGAGTCTCTAGCGGGGAAGTCTCCTACGAGCAGTACTTC.

In this sample, this clone turned up a few times. The rearrangement links TRBV29-1 to TRBJ2-1; 10 bases are shared with TRBD1. This CDR3 region has 21 residues. Germline V gene sequence: CDR1 SQVTM, CDR2 ANQGSEA. V lost 3 bases to trimming and J lost 4 bases; unmatched junction nucleotides: 24. The CDR3 coding sequence is TGCAGCGTTGAGTCCGCCCGGCGCGGGACAGGGGACGAATTGAGGTACAATGAGCAGTTCTTC. Residues: CSVESARRGTGDELRYNEQFF.

V and J are TRBV5-4 and TRBJ2-5; D is possibly TRBD2 (6 bases). The CDR3 length is 16 residues. Germline V CDR1 and CDR2: SGHNT, YYREEE (reference sequence). Between the trimmed V and J ends, which lost 4 bases and 4 bases, there was a span of 20 bases. CDR3 region: CASSPGTAPGGETQYF. The DNA for the CDR3 is TGTGCCAGCAGCCCAGGGACTGCGCCCGGGGGAGAGACCCAGTACTTC.

The rearrangement joins TRBV13 to TRBJ2-7; tentative D call: TRBD1 (5 bases). In germline, CDR1 is PRHDT, CDR2 FYEKMQ (reference sequence). V lost 3 bases and J 2 bases, leaving 14 bases between the germline ends. The CDR3 spans 15 residues. CDR3 bases: TGTGCCAGCAGCTTGGGGCCGAGCGCTGCCTACGAGCAGTACTTC. Translating gives CASSLGPSAAYEQYF.

In regard to this clone: Other DNA sequences within the sample encode an identical CDR3. This chain joins TRBV4-3 and TRBJ2-1, with D possibly TRBD2 on 5 matching bases. CDR1 is LGHNA and CDR2 is YSLEER in the germline V gene. With 6 bases removed from V and 6 bases from J, the gap between germline ends came to 18 bases. This CDR3 has 15 residues. The CDR3 spells CASSPLKGVGNEQFF. The CDR3 region has the DNA TGCGCCAGCAGTCCCTTGAAGGGAGTTGGCAATGAGCAGTTCTTC.

The V gene is TRBV5-6, the J gene TRBJ2-7; TRBD1 matches at 8 bases. The ends lost 2 bases at V and 4 bases at J; junction bases unmatched: 5. Germline CDR1 is SGHDT and CDR2 is YYEEEE. This CDR3 is 14 amino acids long. CDR3: CASSFGDRGYEQYF. The CDR3 bases are TGTGCCAGCAGCTTTGGAGACAGGGGTTACGAGCAGTACTTC.